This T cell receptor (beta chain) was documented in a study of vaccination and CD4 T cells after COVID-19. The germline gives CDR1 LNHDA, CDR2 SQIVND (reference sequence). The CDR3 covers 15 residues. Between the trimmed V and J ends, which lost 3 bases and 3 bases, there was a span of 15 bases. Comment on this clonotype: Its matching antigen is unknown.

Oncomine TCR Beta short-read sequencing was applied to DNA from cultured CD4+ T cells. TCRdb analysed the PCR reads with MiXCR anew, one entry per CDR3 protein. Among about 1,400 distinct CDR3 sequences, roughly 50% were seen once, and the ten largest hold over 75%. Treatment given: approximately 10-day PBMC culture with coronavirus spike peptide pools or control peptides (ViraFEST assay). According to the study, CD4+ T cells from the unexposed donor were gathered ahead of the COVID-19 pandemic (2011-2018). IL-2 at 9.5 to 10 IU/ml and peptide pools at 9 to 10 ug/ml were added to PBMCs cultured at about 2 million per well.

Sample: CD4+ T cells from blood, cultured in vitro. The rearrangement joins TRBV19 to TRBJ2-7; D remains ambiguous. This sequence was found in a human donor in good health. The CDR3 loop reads CASSIGGSKSYEQYF. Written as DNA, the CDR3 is TGTGCCAGTAGTATCGGTGGCAGTAAAAGCTACGAGCAGTACTTC.